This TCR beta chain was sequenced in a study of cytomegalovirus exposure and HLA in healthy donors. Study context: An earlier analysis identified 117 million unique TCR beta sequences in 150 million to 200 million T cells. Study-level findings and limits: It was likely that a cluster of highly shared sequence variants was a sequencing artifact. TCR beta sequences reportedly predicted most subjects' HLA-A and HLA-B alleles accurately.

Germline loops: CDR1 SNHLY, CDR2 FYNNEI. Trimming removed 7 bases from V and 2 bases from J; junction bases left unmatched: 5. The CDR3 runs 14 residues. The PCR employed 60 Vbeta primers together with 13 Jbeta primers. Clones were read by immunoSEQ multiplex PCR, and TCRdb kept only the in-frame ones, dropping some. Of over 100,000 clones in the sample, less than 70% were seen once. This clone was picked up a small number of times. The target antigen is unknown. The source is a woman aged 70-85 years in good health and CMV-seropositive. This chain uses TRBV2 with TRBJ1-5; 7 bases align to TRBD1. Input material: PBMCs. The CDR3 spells CASNGRGGNQPQHF. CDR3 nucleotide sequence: TGTGCCAGCAACGGCAGGGGGGGCAATCAGCCCCAGCATTTT.